This TCR beta chain emerged from a study of glioma-infiltrating T cells. Study results and limitations: Gliomas, especially low-grade, showed above-expected tissue-blood divergence; non-neoplastic patients showed below.

The CDR3 runs to 14 residues. V was clipped by 3 bases and J by 0 bases; unmatched bases: 2. Germline values: CDR1 SGHNT, CDR2 YYREEE (reference sequence). Using RNA template, CDR3s of TCR alpha and beta were amplified with iRepertoire arm-PCR. TCRdb ran MiXCR on the multiplex PCR reads and lists one entry per CDR3 protein. The repertoire holds 100,000 to 150,000 distinct CDR3 sequences, roughly 25% seen once, with roughly 15% in the top ten. There are many counts of this clonotype. The antigen remains undetermined. The chain carries TRBV5-4 and TRBJ2-7, with TRBD1 matching over 8 bases. Sample: glioma tissue, nonneoplastic brain tissue, or PBMCs (not recorded which). This TCR was sampled from a human donor with low-grade glioma or glioblastoma, undergoing nonglioma brain surgery, or in good health (not recorded which). CDR3 loop: CASSSTGVSYEQYF. For the CDR3, the DNA is TGTGCCAGCAGCTCGACAGGGGTCTCCTACGAGCAGTACTTC.